The rows below give T cell receptor beta chains drawn from one sample of a study of T cell changes during pregnancy in multiple sclerosis. The repertoire was sequenced with immunoSEQ multiplex PCR; TCRdb's copy has only in-frame clones and lacks some. The data hold roughly 25,000 clones, with 88% observed a single time. Sample: CD4+ T cells from peripheral blood mononuclear cells, taken in the first trimester of pregnancy. These receptors were collected from a female donor in good health, enrolled as a control in a pregnancy study. Each CDR3 is given with its conserved first and last residue. D genes are given only for firm matches. Clone size is not always given. Where it is, it says once, few, many or a class for expanded clones.

TRBV11-3	TRBD2	.	TRBJ2-1	CASSPRLADSYNEQFF	TGTGCCAGCAGCCCCCGACTAGCGGACTCCTACAATGAGCAGTTCTTC
TRBV18	.	.	TRBJ2-2	CASSPRLLQGGDTGELFF	TGTGCCAGCTCACCACGCCTCTTACAGGGAGGGGACACCGGGGAGCTGTTTTTT
TRBV6-1	.	.	TRBJ2-7	CASQSQVVSSYEQYF	TGTGCCAGCCAATCACAGGTTGTTAGCTCCTACGAGCAGTACTTC
TRBV5-1	TRBD2	.	TRBJ2-1	CASSLEVSRGNEQFF	TGCGCCAGCAGCTTGGAAGTCTCGCGGGGGAATGAGCAGTTCTTC
TRBV7-2	TRBD1	.	TRBJ2-2	CASSLLQGATGELFF	TGTGCCAGCAGCCTACTACAGGGGGCAACCGGGGAGCTGTTTTTT
TRBV6-5	.	.	TRBJ1-1	CASLSGWNTEAFF	TGTGCCAGCTTAAGTGGCTGGAACACTGAAGCTTTCTTT
TRBV5-6	TRBD2	.	TRBJ2-7	CASSPGTSGYEQYF	TGTGCCAGCAGCCCTGGGACTAGCGGCTACGAGCAGTACTTC
TRBV6-1	.	.	TRBJ2-5	CASTLQTGVETQYF	TGTGCCAGCACCCTACAAACGGGGGTAGAGACCCAGTACTTC
TRBV19	.	.	TRBJ1-1	CASMRDIWGTEAFF	TGTGCCAGTATGAGGGACATCTGGGGGACTGAAGCTTTCTTT
TRBV7-3	.	.	TRBJ1-1	CASSRRSGDEAFF	TGTGCCAGCAGCCGCAGATCAGGCGATGAAGCTTTCTTT
TRBV2	TRBD2	.	TRBJ2-5	CASSGTSGRPGLETQYF	TGTGCCAGCAGTGGGACTAGCGGGAGGCCAGGTTTAGAGACCCAGTACTTC
TRBV28	.	.	TRBJ2-6	CASSPQTPSSGANVLTF	TGTGCCAGCAGTCCCCAGACACCGAGCTCTGGGGCCAACGTCCTGACTTTC
TRBV6-1	TRBD2	.	TRBJ2-3	CASSGLLAGSTDTQYF	TGTGCCAGCAGTGGATTACTAGCGGGTAGCACAGATACGCAGTATTTT
TRBV10-3	TRBD1	.	TRBJ1-2	CAISEGTGKTNYGYTF	TGTGCCATCAGTGAGGGGACAGGGAAGACTAACTATGGCTACACCTTC
TRBV7-2	.	.	TRBJ2-7	CATVVFGAMKQYF	TGTGCCACCGTAGTCTTTGGGGCTATGAAGCAGTACTTC
TRBV9	TRBD2	once	TRBJ2-3	CASSVSGGTLLDTDTQYF	TGTGCCAGCAGCGTATCGGGGGGAACTCTCCTCGACACAGATACGCAGTATTTT
TRBV6-1	.	.	TRBJ2-5	CASSEDGTRQETQYF	TGTGCCAGCAGTGAAGATGGCACCCGACAAGAGACCCAGTACTTC
TRBV4-1	.	.	TRBJ2-5	CASSLQGGETQYF	TGCGCCAGCAGCCTACAGGGTGGAGAGACCCAGTACTTC
TRBV2	.	.	TRBJ1-4	CASSETTLWGGPNEKLFF	TGTGCCAGCAGTGAGACGACCCTCTGGGGAGGGCCCAATGAAAAACTGTTTTTT
TRBV9	.	.	TRBJ1-1	CASSAGDIDYTEAFF	TGTGCCAGCAGCGCCGGGGACATCGATTACACTGAAGCTTTCTTT
TRBV7-8	TRBD2	.	TRBJ2-1	CASSLNFLLAGDPSYNEQFF	TGTGCCAGCAGCTTAAACTTCCTCCTAGCGGGTGACCCTTCCTACAATGAGCAGTTCTTC
TRBV7-9	.	.	TRBJ1-1	CASSFMSQRFSSRNTEAFF	TGTGCCAGCAGCTTTATGTCACAGCGGTTCTCGAGTAGGAACACTGAAGCTTTCTTT
TRBV28	.	.	TRBJ2-7	CASMGGPEREQYF	TGTGCCAGCATGGGGGGGCCCGAGAGGGAGCAGTACTTC
TRBV30	.	.	TRBJ1-2	CAWRQGNYGYTF	TGTGCCTGGAGGCAGGGGAACTATGGCTACACCTTC
TRBV4-2	.	.	TRBJ2-1	CASSQESRTGHNEQFF	TGTGCCAGCAGCCAAGAGTCGAGGACTGGTCACAATGAGCAGTTCTTC
TRBV6-1	TRBD1	.	TRBJ2-5	CASSEAPGQGGETQYF	TGTGCCAGCAGTGAAGCGCCGGGACAGGGAGGAGAGACCCAGTACTTC
TRBV6-6	TRBD1	.	TRBJ2-1	CASRTRDRGRDEQFF	TGTGCCAGCAGAACTCGGGACAGGGGGCGGGATGAGCAGTTCTTC
TRBV5-1	TRBD2	few	TRBJ2-2	CASSPFDRGGTNTGELFF	TGCGCCAGCAGTCCCTTCGATCGGGGGGGAACGAACACCGGGGAGCTGTTTTTT
TRBV29-1	TRBD2	.	TRBJ2-3	CSDGTSGGWLDTQYF	TGCAGCGACGGGACTAGCGGGGGGTGGTTAGATACGCAGTATTTT
TRBV9	.	.	TRBJ1-4	CASSVSTVGEKLFF	TGTGCCAGCAGCGTATCCACGGTTGGTGAAAAACTGTTTTTT
TRBV28	.	.	TRBJ1-2	CASRHPVGYGYTF	TGTGCCAGCAGGCACCCGGTCGGCTATGGCTACACCTTC
TRBV5-6	TRBD1	.	TRBJ1-1	CASSWGPQGFAEAFF	TGTGCCAGCAGCTGGGGTCCACAGGGGTTCGCTGAAGCTTTCTTT
TRBV20-1	TRBD1	.	TRBJ2-7	CSASTGTGMYF	TGCAGTGCTAGTACCGGGACAGGGATGTACTTC
TRBV30	.	.	TRBJ2-7	CAWTSPYGEVNYEQYF	TGTGCCTGGACCTCTCCCTATGGGGAGGTGAACTACGAGCAGTACTTC
TRBV9	.	.	TRBJ1-1	CASSVAQGNTEAFF	TGTGCCAGCAGCGTAGCTCAGGGGAACACTGAAGCTTTCTTT
TRBV7-2	TRBD1	.	TRBJ1-2	CASSLDGQGGYTF	TGTGCCAGCAGCTTAGACGGACAGGGAGGCTACACCTTC
TRBV7-9	TRBD1	.	TRBJ2-7	CASSSLTGREQYF	TGTGCCAGCAGCTCTTTGACAGGGCGCGAGCAGTACTTC
TRBV7-9	TRBD2	.	TRBJ2-7	CASSTREAGNDYEQYF	TGTGCCAGCAGCACCCGGGAGGCGGGAAACGACTACGAGCAGTACTTC
TRBV6-5	TRBD2	.	TRBJ2-1	CASRNTGTSGEQFF	TGTGCCAGCAGAAATACAGGGACTAGCGGGGAGCAGTTCTTC
TRBV6-5	TRBD1	.	TRBJ1-2	CASSSNRGAVPNGYTF	TGTGCCAGCAGTTCCAACAGGGGCGCAGTACCAAATGGCTACACCTTC
TRBV27	TRBD1	.	TRBJ2-1	CASSPYTRGLNEQFF	TGTGCCAGCAGTCCTTACACCAGGGGGCTAAATGAGCAGTTCTTC
TRBV18	.	.	TRBJ1-5	CASSPEGSYDQPQHF	TGTGCCAGCTCACCGGAGGGGTCCTACGATCAGCCCCAGCATTTT
TRBV2	.	.	TRBJ1-5	CASSRAGNSNQPQHF	TGTGCCAGCAGTCGCGCGGGGAATAGCAATCAGCCCCAGCATTTT
TRBV2	.	.	TRBJ1-3	CAIRPGAGNTIYF	TGTGCCATCCGACCGGGAGCTGGAAACACCATATATTTT
TRBV29-1	TRBD2	.	TRBJ2-3	CSAALAGLTGDTQYF	TGCAGCGCCGCTTTAGCGGGATTAACCGGGGATACGCAGTATTTT
TRBV19	TRBD1	once	TRBJ2-7	CASRRQGAHYEQYF	TGTGCCAGTCGAAGACAGGGAGCCCACTACGAGCAGTACTTC